This entry lists 29 T cell receptor beta chains sequenced from one sample in a study of T-cell memory formation after mild COVID-19. From the 5' RACE reads, TCRdb called clonotypes with MiXCR, one entry per CDR3 protein. The sample contains tens of thousands of distinct CDR3 sequences, less than 15% of which appear only once. What was sequenced was PBMCs or a T cell subset sorted from them (not recorded which). All receptors come from an adult woman who had mild COVID-19 (a few samples of this study predate the infection). Cell type and time point are not known.

This chain links TRBV20-1 with TRBJ2-3, with 7 bases matching TRBD2. The ends lost 3 bases at V and 1 base at J; junction bases unmatched: 16. Germline V CDR1 and CDR2: DFQATT, SNEGSKA (reference sequence). The length of the CDR3 is 18 residues. CDR3 protein: CSASGNYEGAGRTDTQYF. CDR3 sequence (DNA): TGCAGTGCTAGTGGAAACTACGAGGGAGCGGGGCGCACAGATACGCAGTATTTT.

This clonotype occurred a few times. The genes are TRBV12-3 or TRBV12-4 and TRBJ1-5; TRBD1 is a possible D gene (6 bases). V was trimmed by 5 bases and J by 3 bases, leaving 14 bases between them. This CDR3 contains 15 residues. CDR3 nucleotides: TGTGCCAGCAGTGATGACAGGAGATACAATCAGCCCCAGCATTTT. Translating it yields CASSDDRRYNQPQHF.

The CDR3: CASSLELSRTANYGYTF. The CDR3 DNA reads TGTGCCAGCAGCTTAGAGTTGAGCAGAACGGCTAACTATGGCTACACCTTC. The genes are TRBV11-2 and TRBJ1-2; no firm D call. Germline values: CDR1 SGHAT, CDR2 FQNNGV. This CDR3 region has 17 residues. With 0 bases removed from V and 0 bases from J, the gap between germline ends came to 14 bases.

The rearrangement links TRBV7-2 to TRBJ1-2; TRBD1 agrees at 8 bases. The CDR3 extends over 17 amino acids. V dropped 1 base and J dropped 4; count of bases not matched to a gene: 11. Germline CDR1 is SGHTA and CDR2 is FQGNSA. This chain's CDR3 is CASSLVAPTGVPYGYTF. Written as DNA, the CDR3 is TGTGCCAGCAGCTTAGTCGCCCCGACAGGGGTCCCCTATGGCTACACCTTC.

The CDR3 spells CASSLRTGGEDEQYF. The DNA of the CDR3 is TGTGCCAGCAGTCTGAGGACAGGGGGTGAGGACGAGCAGTACTTC. This rearrangement joins TRBV12-3 or TRBV12-4 to TRBJ2-7; TRBD1 agrees at 10 bases. V trimming: 5 bases; J trimming: 5 bases; junction bases outside the gene matches: 9. The CDR3 loop spans 15 amino acids.

This clonotype has only a few counts. The gene calls are TRBV29-1 and TRBJ1-1; D remains unclear. Germline V gene lookup returns CDR1 SQVTM and CDR2 ANQGSEA. Between the trimmed V and J ends, which lost 4 bases and 3 bases, there was a span of 6 bases. The CDR3 has 11 residues. DNA for the CDR3: TGCAGCGTTGGACGGGACACTGAAGCTTTCTTT. It specifies CSVGRDTEAFF.

J is TRBJ1-2 and V is TRBV7-9, with TRBD1 as a possible D gene (5 bases). Germline V gene data show CDR1 as SEHNR and CDR2 as FQNEAQ (reference sequence). This CDR3 is 12 amino acids long. V was shortened by 3 bases and J by 8 bases, with 10 bases between the two germline ends. The CDR3 here is CASSFDDSGYTF. CDR3 nucleotides: TGTGCCAGCAGCTTTGACGACAGCGGCTACACCTTC.

The chain is built from TRBV9 and TRBJ2-3, with 16 nucleotides matching TRBD2. V lost 4 bases to trimming and J lost 5 bases; unmatched junction nucleotides: 13. The CDR3 runs to 19 residues. Germline values: CDR1 SGDLS, CDR2 YYNGEE. The DNA for the CDR3 is TGTGCCAGCAGCCATCCCCCGGGACTAGCGGGAGGGGGAGGAGATACGCAGTATTTT. This encodes CASSHPPGLAGGGGDTQYF.

V gene TRBV30 combines with J gene TRBJ2-7, with D perhaps TRBD1 or TRBD2 (7 bases each). CDR3 length equals 12 residues. The germline CDR1 and CDR2 sequences are GTSNPN and SVGIG (reference sequence). The germline V and J ends were trimmed by 2 bases and 5 bases, with 10 bases remaining between them. CDR3 sequence reads: CAWSPGGDEQYF. In nucleotides, the CDR3 is TGTGCCTGGAGTCCAGGGGGGGACGAGCAGTACTTC.

The chain employs TRBV7-9 and TRBJ2-1; TRBD2 is a possible D gene (5 bases). V lost 2 bases and J 9 bases, leaving 11 bases between the germline ends. The CDR3 contains 13 residues. Germline lookup yields CDR1 SEHNR and CDR2 FQNEAQ (reference sequence). The CDR3 sequence: CASSLTGDVEQFF. CDR3 nucleotides: TGTGCCAGCAGCTTAACCGGGGATGTTGAGCAGTTCTTC.

This clonotype showed up just a few times. This chain's CDR3 is CASSLMDRTEQYF. The CDR3 DNA is TGCGCCAGCAGCTTGATGGACAGGACCGAGCAGTACTTC. The chain carries TRBV5-1 and TRBJ2-7, with 7 bases that match TRBD1. The CDR3 loop spans 13 amino acids. The germline gives CDR1 SGHRS, CDR2 YFSETQ. Losses at the gene ends were 1 base for V and 6 bases for J; bases not matched to a gene: 4. The full variable domain, rest sourced from reference TRBV5-1 and TRBJ2-7, is KAGVTQTPRYLIKTRGQQVTLSCSPISGHRSVSWYQQTPGQGLQFLFEYFSETQRNKGNFPGRFSGRQFSNSRSEMNVSTLELGDSALYLCASSLMDRTEQYFGPGTRLTVT.

This clonotype occurred many times. The chain combines TRBV30 with TRBJ2-3, with D perhaps matching TRBD1 or TRBD2 (5 bases each). The CDR3 loop spans 15 amino acids. The V gene's germline CDR1 is GTSNPN and CDR2 SVGIG (reference sequence). V shed 4 bases and J shed 5 bases, with 19 bases lying between them. CDR3 sequence (DNA): TGTGCCTGGAAAAATGGTGGGACCGACGGAGATACGCAGTATTTT. Encoded protein: CAWKNGGTDGDTQYF.

V is TRBV5-6 and J is TRBJ2-7; either TRBD1 or TRBD2 may fit D (5 bases each). The CDR3 totals 13 residues. Germline values: CDR1 SGHDT, CDR2 YYEEEE. V was cut by 4 bases and J by 4 bases, with 12 bases left in between. The CDR3 region is CASSTGTAYEQYF. CDR3 sequence (DNA): TGTGCCAGCAGCACGGGGACGGCGTACGAGCAGTACTTC. Full variable domain (outside the CDR3, taken from reference TRBV5-6 and TRBJ2-7): DAGVTQSPTHLIKTRGQQVTLRCSPKSGHDTVSWYQQALGQGPQFIFQYYEEEERQRGNFPDRFSGHQFPNYSSELNVNALLLGDSALYLCASSTGTAYEQYFGPGTRLTVT.

This clonotype occurred a few times. The chain is built from TRBV2 and TRBJ2-7; TRBD2 is a possible D gene (5 bases). Per germline, CDR1 SNHLY and CDR2 FYNNEI. V was clipped by 8 bases and J by 7 bases, with 24 bases between them. The CDR3 runs 15 residues. The CDR3 nucleotides read TGTGCCAGCGAGGATGGCACTAGACCTCCGGGGGAGCAGTACTTC. Protein product: CASEDGTRPPGEQYF.

This clonotype was detected ten times or more. V gene TRBV7-6 combines with J gene TRBJ2-6; no firm D call. The CDR3 totals 15 residues. CDR1 and CDR2 from the germline V gene are SGHVS and FNYEAQ. V was pared by 4 bases and J by 2 bases, with 9 bases between. This CDR3 reads CASSYGSTGANVLTF. The CDR3 DNA sequence: TGTGCCAGCAGCTACGGGTCTACTGGGGCCAACGTCCTGACTTTC.

V usage is TRBV20-1 and J usage is TRBJ2-7; unclear D gene. Germline V gene data show CDR1 as DFQATT and CDR2 as SNEGSKA (reference sequence). Trimming shortened V by 5 bases and J by 1 base, and 12 bases separated the two germline ends. This CDR3 is built from 13 residues. The CDR3 DNA reads TGCAGTGCTTGGAAAGGGTCTTCCTACGAGCAGTACTTC. It translates to CSAWKGSSYEQYF.

The rearrangement links TRBV6-5 to TRBJ1-5, with no clear D. CDR3 length equals 15 residues. CDR1 MNHEY and CDR2 SVGAGI come from the germline V gene. V was clipped by 0 bases and J by 0 bases, with 6 bases between them. The CDR3 DNA sequence: TGTGCCAGCAGTTACTCGATTGATAGCAATCAGCCCCAGCATTTT. The encoded protein is CASSYSIDSNQPQHF.

The table lists this clonotype with a few counts. V is TRBV24-1 and J is TRBJ2-1; tentatively, D is TRBD1 (6 bases). V lost 3 bases and J lost 4, with 12 bases in between. CDR3 size: 15 residues. Per the germline V gene, CDR1 is KGHDR and CDR2 is SFDVKD. CDR3 in amino acids: CATSDETDRYNEQFF. Here the CDR3 DNA reads TGTGCCACCAGTGATGAAACCGACAGGTACAATGAGCAGTTCTTC.

This clonotype was seen only a few times. The chain is built from TRBV10-2 and TRBJ2-3; D is perhaps TRBD2 (5 bases). The length of the CDR3 is 15 residues. V lost 2 bases and J lost 2, with 11 bases in between. CDR1 and CDR2 from the germline V gene are WSHSY and SAAADI. The CDR3 loop is CASSEAGAITDTQYF. Written as DNA, the CDR3 is TGCGCCAGCAGTGAGGCGGGCGCCATCACAGATACGCAGTATTTT.

This clonotype was seen only a few times. V is TRBV4-2 and J is TRBJ2-1; 14 nucleotides line up with TRBD2. The CDR3 has 18 amino acids. The trim removed 4 bases at V and 2 bases at J, leaving 7 bases unmatched. CDR1 is LGHNA, CDR2 YNFKEQ, per germline. The CDR3 DNA reads TGTGCCAGCAGCCCGAGGGGACTAGCGGGAGTGGCCTACAATGAGCAGTTCTTC. The encoded protein is CASSPRGLAGVAYNEQFF.

J is TRBJ2-7 and V is TRBV7-9, with unresolved D. Germline loops: CDR1 SEHNR, CDR2 FQNEAQ (reference sequence). The CDR3 has 12 residues. Trimming stripped 5 bases from V and 12 bases from J, with 17 bases between. The CDR3 region has the DNA TGTGCCAGCAGCCAACGCACGGAGTGGGTGTACTTC. Its protein product is CASSQRTEWVYF.

This clonotype was recorded a few times. The chain combines TRBV12-3 or TRBV12-4 with TRBJ2-2, with D maybe TRBD1 (5 bases). Trimming shortened V by 3 bases and J by 7 bases, and 27 bases separated the two germline ends. This CDR3 contains 19 residues. The CDR3 DNA is TGTGCCAGCAGTTTCCCCGGGCACCCGGTGGAAAGAAGGGGCGGGGAGCTGTTTTTT. It yields the protein CASSFPGHPVERRGGELFF.

In its sample, this clonotype was seen a few times. The chain joins TRBV9 to TRBJ2-2; TRBD1 agrees at 7 bases. CDR1 and CDR2 from the germline V gene are SGDLS and YYNGEE. V gave up 2 bases and J gave up 12 bases; unmatched junction bases: 7. There are 13 residues in the CDR3. CDR3 DNA sequence: TGTGCCAGCAGCGTCGCGGACAGGTCGCAGCTGTTTTTT. Protein: CASSVADRSQLFF. The complete variable domain, with remaining parts taken from reference TRBV9 and TRBJ2-2, reads DSGVTQTPKHLITATGQRVTLRCSPRSGDLSVYWYQQSLDQGLQFLIQYYNGEERAKGNILERFSAQQFPDLHSELNLSSLELGDSALYFCASSVADRSQLFFGEGSRLTVL.

This clonotype was observed many times. The chain carries TRBV7-8 and TRBJ2-1, with 8 bases lining up with TRBD2. V trimming: 5 bases; J trimming: 4 bases; junction bases outside the gene matches: 7. Germline lookup yields CDR1 SGHVS and CDR2 FQNEAQ. The CDR3 extends over 15 amino acids. Here the CDR3 DNA reads TGTGCCAGCAGCCGAGCGGGAGTGGCTTACAATGAGCAGTTCTTC. Its translation: CASSRAGVAYNEQFF.

The sample holds many counts of this clonotype. The rearrangement uses TRBV5-1 and TRBJ2-5; TRBD2 matches at 14 bases. CDR3 length: 17 amino acids. J lost 2 bases, V lost 4 bases, and 7 bases had no gene match. The germline V gene has CDR1 SGHRS and CDR2 YFSETQ. CDR3 amino acids: CASSMGLAGVPQETQYF. In DNA, the CDR3 is TGCGCCAGCAGCATGGGACTAGCGGGAGTCCCTCAAGAGACCCAGTACTTC.

This clonotype occurred a few times. This chain connects TRBV20-1 to TRBJ2-7; D is unresolved. Per germline, CDR1 DFQATT and CDR2 SNEGSKA (reference sequence). CDR3 size: 14 residues. Trimming removed 1 base at V and 0 bases at J, with 10 bases between. CDR3 DNA: TGCAGTGCTAGAGGACTTGCAGCCTCCTACGAGCAGTACTTC. Translation: CSARGLAASYEQYF.

The chain links TRBV20-1 to TRBJ2-7; no reliable D call. Per germline, CDR1 DFQATT and CDR2 SNEGSKA (reference sequence). There are 16 residues in the CDR3. V lost 0 bases and J 2 bases, leaving 17 bases between the germline ends. CDR3 DNA: TGCAGTGCTAGAGACCCTGCGCAAGTGAAACCCTACGAGCAGTACTTC. Protein product: CSARDPAQVKPYEQYF.

This clonotype was detected a few times. V usage is TRBV20-1 and J usage is TRBJ2-7; weak D call: TRBD2 (6 bases). Per the germline V gene, CDR1 is DFQATT and CDR2 is SNEGSKA (reference sequence). The germline V and J ends were trimmed by 0 bases and 3 bases, with 12 bases remaining between them. This CDR3 has 14 residues. The CDR3 DNA is TGCAGTGCTAGAGATGTCCGGCGGGGCTACGAGCAGTACTTC. Amino acid sequence: CSARDVRRGYEQYF.

This clonotype has just a few counts. The genes are TRBV2 and TRBJ1-1; a possible D gene is TRBD1 (6 bases). Germline V gene sequence: CDR1 SNHLY, CDR2 FYNNEI. The V and J ends lost 6 bases and 1 base respectively, with 15 bases between them. The CDR3 length is 15 residues. The CDR3, as DNA: TGTGCCAGCAGAGATATTCTGACAGGGAACACTGAAGCTTTCTTT. Translation gives CASRDILTGNTEAFF.